This T cell receptor beta chain was sequenced during a study of blood T cell repertoires in COVID-19. Study in general: Material from acute and convalescent COVID-19 was sourced from the United States, Italy and Spain.

V lost 5 bases to trimming and J lost 3 bases, with 10 bases between them. The CDR3 runs 13 residues. Original data processing: Estimated nucleated cell counts came from reference gene primer amplification. The method was immunoSEQ multiplex PCR; TCRdb's version includes in-frame clones alone and lacks a portion of them. V and J calls and clone size are those listed in that table; D and trimming were worked out from the DNA. This sample has about 200,000 clones, with around 85% found just once. Sequencing used peripheral blood. This clonotype was sampled from a woman in her seventies with acute or convalescent COVID-19. J is TRBJ2-5 and V is TRBV12-3 or TRBV12-4; D is possibly TRBD1 (6 bases). The CDR3 DNA sequence: TGTGCCAGCAGTGGACAGACCAAAGAGACCCAGTACTTC. Translation: CASSGQTKETQYF.